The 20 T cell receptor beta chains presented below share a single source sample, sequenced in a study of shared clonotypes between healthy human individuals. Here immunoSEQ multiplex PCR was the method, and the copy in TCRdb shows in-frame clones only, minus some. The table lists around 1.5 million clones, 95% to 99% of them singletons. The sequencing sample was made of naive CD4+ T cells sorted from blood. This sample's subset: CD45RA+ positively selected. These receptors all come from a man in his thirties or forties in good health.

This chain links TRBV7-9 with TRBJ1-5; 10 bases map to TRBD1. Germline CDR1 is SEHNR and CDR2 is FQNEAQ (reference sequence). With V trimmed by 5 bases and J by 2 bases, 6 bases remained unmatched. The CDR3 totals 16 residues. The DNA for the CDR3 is TGTGCCAGCAGCCCGGGGACAGGGGAGGGCAATCAGCCCCAGCATTTT. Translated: CASSPGTGEGNQPQHF.

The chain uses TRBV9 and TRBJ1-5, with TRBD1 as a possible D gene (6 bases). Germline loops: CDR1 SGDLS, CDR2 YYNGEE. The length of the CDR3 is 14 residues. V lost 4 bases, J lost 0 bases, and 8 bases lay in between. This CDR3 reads CASSLQGSNQPQHF. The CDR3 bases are TGTGCCAGCAGCCTACAGGGTAGCAATCAGCCCCAGCATTTT.

This chain's CDR3 is CASSYDTATNEKLFF. In DNA form, the CDR3 reads TGTGCCAGCAGTTATGACACTGCAACTAATGAAAAACTGTTTTTT. The chain has TRBV11-1 and TRBJ1-4; D call uncertain. The germline CDR1 and CDR2 sequences are SGHAT and FQDESV (reference sequence). The V and J ends lost 6 bases and 0 bases respectively, with 11 bases between them. CDR3 length equals 15 residues.

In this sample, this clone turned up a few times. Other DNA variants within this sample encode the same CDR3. The CDR3 reads CASSLGQGYGYTF. CDR3 DNA sequence: TGTGCCAGCAGCTTGGGACAGGGCTATGGCTACACCTTC. This chain links TRBV7-2 with TRBJ1-2; TRBD1 matches 9 bases. The CDR3 is made up of 13 amino acids. V trimming: 3 bases; J trimming: 4 bases; junction bases outside the gene matches: 0. Germline CDR1 is SGHTA and CDR2 is FQGNSA.

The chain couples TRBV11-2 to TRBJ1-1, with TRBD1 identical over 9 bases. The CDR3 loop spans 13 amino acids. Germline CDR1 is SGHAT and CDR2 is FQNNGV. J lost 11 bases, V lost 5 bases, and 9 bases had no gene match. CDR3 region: CASSETGGKNAFF. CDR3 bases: TGTGCCAGCAGCGAGACAGGGGGGAAGAACGCTTTCTTT. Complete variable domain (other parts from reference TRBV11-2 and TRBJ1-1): EAGVAQSPRYKIIEKRQSVAFWCNPISGHATLYWYQQILGQGPKLLIQFQNNGVVDDSQLPKDRFSAERLKGVDSTLKIQPAKLEDSAVYLCASSETGGKNAFFGQGTRLTVV.

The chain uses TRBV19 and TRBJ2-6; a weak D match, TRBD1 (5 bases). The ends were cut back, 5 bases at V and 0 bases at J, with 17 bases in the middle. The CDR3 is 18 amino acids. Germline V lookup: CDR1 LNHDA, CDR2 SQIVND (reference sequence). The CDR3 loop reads CASSPHRIMDSGANVLTF. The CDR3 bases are TGTGCCAGTAGTCCTCACAGGATTATGGACTCTGGGGCCAACGTCCTGACTTTC.

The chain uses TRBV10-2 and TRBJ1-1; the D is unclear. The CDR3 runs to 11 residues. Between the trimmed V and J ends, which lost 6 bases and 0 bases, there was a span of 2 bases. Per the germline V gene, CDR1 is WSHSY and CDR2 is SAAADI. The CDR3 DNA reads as TGCGCCAGCAGGATGAACACTGAAGCTTTCTTT. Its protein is CASRMNTEAFF.

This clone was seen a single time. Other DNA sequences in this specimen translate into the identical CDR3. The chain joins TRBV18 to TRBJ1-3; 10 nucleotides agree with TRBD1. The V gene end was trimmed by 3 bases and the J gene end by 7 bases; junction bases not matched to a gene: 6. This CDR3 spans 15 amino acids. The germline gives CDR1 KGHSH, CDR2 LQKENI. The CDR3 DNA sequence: TGTGCCAGCTCACCTCTGGGACAGGGGACGAACACCATATATTTT. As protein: CASSPLGQGTNTIYF.

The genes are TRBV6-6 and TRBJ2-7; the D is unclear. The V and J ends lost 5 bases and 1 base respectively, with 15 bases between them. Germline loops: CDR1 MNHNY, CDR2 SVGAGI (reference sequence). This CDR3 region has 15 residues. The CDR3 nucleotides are TGTGCCAGCAGTGCCCGCTCCACCCCTTCCTACGAGCAGTACTTC. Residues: CASSARSTPSYEQYF.

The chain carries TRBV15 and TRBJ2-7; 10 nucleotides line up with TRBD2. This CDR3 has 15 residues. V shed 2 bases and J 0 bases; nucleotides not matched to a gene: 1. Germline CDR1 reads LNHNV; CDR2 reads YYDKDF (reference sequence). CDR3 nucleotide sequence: TGTGCCACCAGCAGAAAGCGGGAGGGCTCCTACGAGCAGTACTTC. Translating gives CATSRKREGSYEQYF.

CDR3 region: CATSEGTTNEKLFF. The CDR3, as DNA: TGTGCCACGTCGGAGGGGACAACTAATGAAAAACTGTTTTTT. V usage is TRBV6-6 and J usage is TRBJ1-4, with a possible D match to TRBD1 (5 bases). Germline V CDR1 and CDR2: MNHNY, SVGAGI (reference sequence). V lost 10 bases, J lost 0 bases, and 12 bases lay in between. The CDR3 is made up of 14 amino acids.

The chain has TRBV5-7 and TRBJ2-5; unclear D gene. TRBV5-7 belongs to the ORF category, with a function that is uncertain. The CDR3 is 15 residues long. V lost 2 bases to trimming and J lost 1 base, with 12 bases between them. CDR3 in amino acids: CASSFHAVLQETQYF. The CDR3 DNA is TGTGCCAGCAGCTTTCACGCAGTCCTCCAAGAGACCCAGTACTTC.

The chain's CDR3 is CASSFIRGNTEAFF. The CDR3 DNA is TGTGCCAGCAGTTTTATCAGGGGGAACACTGAAGCTTTCTTT. The J gene is TRBJ1-1, the V gene TRBV28, with D tentatively TRBD1 (6 bases). The germline V and J ends were trimmed by 3 bases and 1 base, with 9 bases remaining between them. The CDR3 contains 14 residues. Germline CDR1 MDHEN, CDR2 SYDVKM.

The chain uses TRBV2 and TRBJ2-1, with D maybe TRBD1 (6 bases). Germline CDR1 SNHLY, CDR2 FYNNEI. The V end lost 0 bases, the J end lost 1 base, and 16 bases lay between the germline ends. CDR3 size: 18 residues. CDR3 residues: CASSEAPWGQESYNEQFF. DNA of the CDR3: TGTGCCAGCAGTGAAGCGCCCTGGGGGCAGGAGTCCTACAATGAGCAGTTCTTC.

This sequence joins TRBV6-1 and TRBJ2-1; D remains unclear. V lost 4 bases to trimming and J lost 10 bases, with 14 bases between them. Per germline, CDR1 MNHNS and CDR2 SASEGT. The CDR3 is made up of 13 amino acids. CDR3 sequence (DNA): TGTGCCAGCAGTGCTCACTACTCCACCGAGCAGTTCTTC. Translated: CASSAHYSTEQFF.

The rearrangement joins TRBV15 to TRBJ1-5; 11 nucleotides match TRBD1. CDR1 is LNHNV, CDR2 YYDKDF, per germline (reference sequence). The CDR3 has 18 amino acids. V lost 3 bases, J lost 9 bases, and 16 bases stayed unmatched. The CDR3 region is CATSSRLGTGGSFRPQHF. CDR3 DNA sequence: TGTGCCACCAGCAGCAGGTTAGGGACAGGGGGATCCTTCCGGCCCCAGCATTTT.

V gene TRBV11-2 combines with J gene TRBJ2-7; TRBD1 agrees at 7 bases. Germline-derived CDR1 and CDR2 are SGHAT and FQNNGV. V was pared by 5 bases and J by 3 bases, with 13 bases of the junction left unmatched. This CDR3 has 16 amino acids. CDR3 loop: CASSLHEGAPNYEQYF. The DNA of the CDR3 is TGTGCCAGCAGCCTGCATGAGGGGGCTCCCAACTACGAGCAGTACTTC.

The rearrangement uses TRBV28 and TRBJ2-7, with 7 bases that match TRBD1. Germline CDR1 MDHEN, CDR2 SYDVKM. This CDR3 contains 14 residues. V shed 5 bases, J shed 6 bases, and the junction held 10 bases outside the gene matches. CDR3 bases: TGTGCCAGCAGTCGCTTAGGGGGCGGCTCCGAGCAGTACTTC. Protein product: CASSRLGGGSEQYF.

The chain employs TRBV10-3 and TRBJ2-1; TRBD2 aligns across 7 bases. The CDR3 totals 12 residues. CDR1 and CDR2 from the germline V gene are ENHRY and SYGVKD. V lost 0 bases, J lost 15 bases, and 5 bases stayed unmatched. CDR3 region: CAISESGGRMFF. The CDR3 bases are TGTGCCATCAGTGAGTCGGGCGGGAGAATGTTCTTC.

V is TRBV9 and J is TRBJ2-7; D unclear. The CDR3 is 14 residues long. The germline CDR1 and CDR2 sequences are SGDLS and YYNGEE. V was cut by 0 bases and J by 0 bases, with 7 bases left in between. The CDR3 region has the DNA TGTGCCAGCAGCGTAGATCCACTCTCCTACGAGCAGTACTTC. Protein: CASSVDPLSYEQYF. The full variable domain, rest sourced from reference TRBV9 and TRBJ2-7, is DSGVTQTPKHLITATGQRVTLRCSPRSGDLSVYWYQQSLDQGLQFLIQYYNGEERAKGNILERFSAQQFPDLHSELNLSSLELGDSALYFCASSVDPLSYEQYFGPGTRLTVT.